Presented here are 20 T cell receptor beta chains from one specimen sequenced in a study of post-analysis software for immune sequencing data. Study-level findings and limits: Patients carried roughly 5 TRBV segments more frequently than controls did, and TRBV5-6, TRBV5-1 and TRBV20-1 were among them.

Researchers reported that TCR beta cDNA libraries carried unique molecular identifiers. TCRdb ran MiXCR on the PCR reads and lists one entry per CDR3 protein. The sample contains 500,000 to 600,000 distinct CDR3 sequences, 44% of which appear only once. Their antigens are not known. The sample taken for sequencing was blood. The receptors shown here come from a girl aged 5-17 years with multiple sclerosis.

The chain employs TRBV7-2 and TRBJ2-3; D unclear. From germline, CDR1 is SGHTA and CDR2 FQGNSA. Trimming pared 6 bases from V and 2 bases from J, leaving 12 bases between. The CDR3 is made up of 14 amino acids. The CDR3: CASSSKGSTDTQYF. The CDR3 DNA is TGTGCCAGCAGTTCGAAAGGATCCACAGATACGCAGTATTTT.

In nucleotides, the CDR3 is TGCGCCAGCAGCTATAGACTAGCGGGGAACCAAGAGACCCAGTACTTC. Its translation is CASSYRLAGNQETQYF. This chain connects TRBV5-1 to TRBJ2-5, with 11 bases identical to TRBD2. V gave up 3 bases and J gave up 0 bases; unmatched junction bases: 4. The germline CDR1 and CDR2 sequences are SGHRS and YFSETQ. This CDR3 is 16 amino acids long. The complete variable domain, with remaining parts taken from reference TRBV5-1 and TRBJ2-5, reads KAGVTQTPRYLIKTRGQQVTLSCSPISGHRSVSWYQQTPGQGLQFLFEYFSETQRNKGNFPGRFSGRQFSNSRSEMNVSTLELGDSALYLCASSYRLAGNQETQYFGPGTRLLVL.

This clonotype was counted only a few times. This chain connects TRBV21-1 to TRBJ2-1; the table's D call, TRBD2, was not checked against the DNA. TRBV21-1 counts as a pseudogene. This CDR3 is 18 amino acids long. The CDR3 loop reads CASSLRLAQGREGNEQFF. As DNA, the CDR3 is TGTGCCAGCAGCCTTCGACTAGCTCAAGGGAGAGAGGGCAATGAGCAGTTCTTC.

The chain combines TRBV7-9 with TRBJ1-1, with D unclear. The CDR3 length is 11 residues. CDR1 is SEHNR, CDR2 FQNEAQ, per germline (reference sequence). Trimming stripped 11 bases from V and 1 base from J, with 8 bases between. The CDR3 sequence: CAYGGNTEAFF. DNA for the CDR3: TGTGCCTATGGCGGGAACACTGAAGCTTTCTTT.

The V gene is TRBV7-8, the J gene TRBJ2-1, with D perhaps given as TRBD1 or TRBD2 (6 bases each). The CDR3 is 13 residues long. Germline V CDR1 and CDR2: SGHVS, FQNEAQ. V was pared by 7 bases and J by 13 bases, with 20 bases between. CDR3 coding DNA: TGTGCCAGCACCCGTATACCGAGGGGGGCTCAGTTCTTC. Protein: CASTRIPRGAQFF.

The chain links TRBV4-1 to TRBJ2-1; D uncertain. The CDR3 length is 16 residues. Trimming cost V 3 bases and J 5 bases, with 17 bases left between them. Per the germline V gene, CDR1 is MGHRA and CDR2 is YSYEKL. CDR3 region: CASSHVLWRENNEQFF. CDR3 sequence (DNA): TGCGCCAGCAGCCACGTCCTATGGAGAGAGAACAATGAGCAGTTCTTC.

A few counts support this clonotype. The chain uses TRBV20-1 and TRBJ2-7; 7 bases align to TRBD1. V was pared by 3 bases and J by 6 bases, with 11 bases of the junction left unmatched. Germline CDR1 DFQATT, CDR2 SNEGSKA (reference sequence). This CDR3 has 14 residues. CDR3 nucleotide sequence: TGCAGTGCTAGGCCCCTAGAGGGGGCGGGCGAGCAGTACTTC. Residues: CSARPLEGAGEQYF.

The rearrangement links TRBV7-2 to TRBJ2-1, with D perhaps TRBD1 (6 bases). From germline, CDR1 is SGHTA and CDR2 FQGNSA. The V end was cut by 1 base, the J end by 7 bases, with 14 bases between. This CDR3 is 15 amino acids long. The CDR3 coding sequence is TGTGCCAGCAGCTTAGACAGGGACGGGTCGAATGAGCAGTTCTTC. This sequence encodes CASSLDRDGSNEQFF. Looking up the rest from reference TRBV7-2 and TRBJ2-1 gives the full variable domain: GAGVSQSPSNKVTEKGKDVELRCDPISGHTALYWYRQSLGQGLEFLIYFQGNSAPDKSGLPSDRFSAERTGGSVSTLTIQRTQQEDSAVYLCASSLDRDGSNEQFFGPGTRLTVL.

This clonotype was seen a single time. The chain joins TRBV20-1 to TRBJ1-5; D is undetermined. The V end was cut by 5 bases, the J end by 2 bases, with 16 bases between. CDR1 is DFQATT, CDR2 SNEGSKA, per germline (reference sequence). The CDR3 runs to 15 residues. As DNA, the CDR3 is TGCAGTGCTCCGGTAGTCGGGTTGTGCAATCAGCCCCAGCATTTT. This translates into CSAPVVGLCNQPQHF.

This rearrangement joins TRBV5-1 to TRBJ2-1; 9 nucleotides agree with TRBD2. V shed 5 bases and J 12 bases; nucleotides not matched to a gene: 15. Germline lookup yields CDR1 SGHRS and CDR2 YFSETQ. CDR3 length: 15 residues. The CDR3 sequence: CASSPGGLASSRQFF. CDR3 in DNA: TGCGCCAGCAGTCCTGGCGGACTAGCGTCCTCTAGGCAGTTCTTC. The whole variable domain, filled in from reference TRBV5-1 and TRBJ2-1, reads KAGVTQTPRYLIKTRGQQVTLSCSPISGHRSVSWYQQTPGQGLQFLFEYFSETQRNKGNFPGRFSGRQFSNSRSEMNVSTLELGDSALYLCASSPGGLASSRQFFGPGTRLTVL.

Concerning this clonotype itself: Germline and junction disagree at one end, which may indicate a read error. J is TRBJ2-3 and V is TRBV29-1, with D tentatively TRBD1 (6 bases). Germline CDR1 is SQVTM and CDR2 is ANQGSEA. The CDR3 has 14 residues. CDR3 in DNA: TGCAGTGTTGAAAGGACAGCACTTCAAGATACGCAGTATTTT. Protein sequence: CSVERTALQDTQYF.

CDR3 sequence reads: CSVTRSDTQYF. CDR3 DNA sequence: TGCAGCGTCACTAGATCCGATACGCAGTATTTT. The genes are TRBV29-1 and TRBJ2-3; maybe TRBD2 (5 bases). The CDR3 consists of 11 residues. V shed 6 bases and J shed 6 bases, with 10 bases lying between them. Germline V gene lookup returns CDR1 SQVTM and CDR2 ANQGSEA.

The chain uses TRBV20-1 and TRBJ2-3; no reliable D call. Germline loops: CDR1 DFQATT, CDR2 SNEGSKA (reference sequence). The CDR3 has 13 residues. The V end was cut by 4 bases, the J end by 6 bases, with 14 bases between. This CDR3 reads CSAIRSTSDTQYF. The CDR3 DNA is TGCAGTGCTATCCGTTCCACCTCGGATACGCAGTATTTT.

This clonotype has more than one count but fewer than ten. V and J are TRBV10-3 and TRBJ1-2; TRBD1 matches at 7 bases. J gave up 7 bases and V 9 bases, and 11 bases lay outside the gene matches. The CDR3 contains 13 residues. Germline-derived CDR1 and CDR2 are ENHRY and SYGVKD. The CDR3 protein is CAIGRGLSPGYTF. In DNA form, the CDR3 reads TGTGCCATTGGAAGGGGGCTAAGTCCTGGCTACACCTTC.

The V call is TRBV11-2, the J call TRBJ2-3; 9 nucleotides agree with TRBD2. Germline trimming cut 5 bases from V and 2 bases from J; bases unmatched to any gene: 11. Germline V gives CDR1 SGHAT, CDR2 FQNNGV. The CDR3 consists of 17 residues. The CDR3 nucleotides read TGTGCCAGCAGCGATAGACTAGCGGAGTCGTACACAGATACGCAGTATTTT. This encodes CASSDRLAESYTDTQYF.

A note on this clonotype: The germline gene is not matched at one end of the junction; a read error may be the cause. This chain connects TRBV29-1 to TRBJ2-1, with TRBD2 matching 10 bases. CDR1 SQVTM and CDR2 ANQGSEA come from the germline V gene. The CDR3 is 16 amino acids. CDR3 residues: CNVVIIAGGRYNEQFF. The CDR3 nucleotides are TGCAACGTTGTAATAATAGCGGGAGGTCGCTACAATGAGCAGTTCTTC.

In this sample, this clonotype turned up once. The chain has TRBV4-1 and TRBJ1-2, with D uncertain. This CDR3 contains 15 residues. Trimming cost V 3 bases and J 3 bases, with 14 bases left between them. Germline V gene lookup returns CDR1 MGHRA and CDR2 YSYEKL. CDR3 nucleotide sequence: TGCGCCAGCAGCCAGATCCTCGCGCGATACTATGGCTACACCTTC. This gives the protein CASSQILARYYGYTF.

As to this clonotype: Likely a read error: the CDR3 ends without its conserved phenylalanine or tryptophan. The chain has TRBV20-1 and TRBJ2-5; D gene uncertain. Trimming removed 0 bases at V and 2 bases at J, with 10 bases between. In germline, CDR1 is DFQATT, CDR2 SNEGSKA (reference sequence). CDR3 size: 14 residues. CDR3 sequence: CSARESNQQETQYS. The CDR3 DNA follows: TGCAGTGCTAGAGAGTCTAACCAACAAGAGACCCAGTACTCC.

This chain joins TRBV11-2 and TRBJ2-1; 11 nucleotides agree with TRBD2. CDR3 length: 14 residues. Trimming cost V 4 bases and J 5 bases; bases outside gene matches: 1. Germline V gene sequence: CDR1 SGHAT, CDR2 FQNNGV. DNA of the CDR3: TGTGCCAGCAGCTGGGGACTAGCGGACAATGAGCAGTTCTTC. This codes for CASSWGLADNEQFF.

The V call is TRBV7-9, the J call TRBJ1-2; D unclear. CDR1 is SEHNR and CDR2 is FQNEAQ in the germline V gene (reference sequence). The CDR3 has 15 amino acids. Trimming removed 4 bases at V and 4 bases at J, with 16 bases between. The CDR3 is CASSYHAGTLYGYTF. The CDR3 DNA reads TGTGCCAGCAGCTACCACGCAGGTACTCTCTATGGCTACACCTTC.